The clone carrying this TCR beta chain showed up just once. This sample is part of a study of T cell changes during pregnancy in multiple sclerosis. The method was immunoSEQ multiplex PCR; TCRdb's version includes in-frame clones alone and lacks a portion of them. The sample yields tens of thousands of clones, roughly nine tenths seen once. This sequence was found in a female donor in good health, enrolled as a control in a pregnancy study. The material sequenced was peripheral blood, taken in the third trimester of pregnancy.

For the CDR3, the DNA is TGCGCCAGCAGCCAAGATATGGGGACAGGGTCCCACGAGCAGTACTTC. This encodes CASSQDMGTGSHEQYF. The chain is built from TRBV4-3 and TRBJ2-7, with TRBD1 identical over 9 bases. Trimming at V came to 0 bases and at J to 5 bases, leaving 8 bases not matched to a gene. CDR3 length: 16 residues. CDR1 is LGHNA, CDR2 YSLEER, per germline.